One sample yielded the 25 T cell receptor beta chains listed below, sequenced in a study of CD8+ T cells in alopecia areata. Extraction and reverse transcription of RNA yielded cDNA as the sequencing template. Generated by immunoSEQ multiplex PCR, the TCRdb table keeps only in-frame clones and is missing some. The table records around 100,000 clones, 41% of them present only once. Sequencing input: CD4+ T cells sorted from blood. These receptors were taken from a human donor with alopecia areata.

The chain has TRBV9 and TRBJ2-1; 8 bases agree with TRBD2. The CDR3 is 16 amino acids. After removal of 3 bases from V and 9 bases from J, the junction contained 14 bases not matched to a gene. Germline loops: CDR1 SGDLS, CDR2 YYNGEE. The CDR3 DNA reads as TGTGCCAGCAGCGGACTTAGCGGGATCCCCACGGTTGAGCAGTTCTTC. Translated: CASSGLSGIPTVEQFF.

The J gene is TRBJ1-1, the V gene TRBV30; D not resolved. Trimming stripped 5 bases from V and 4 bases from J, with 14 bases between. Germline CDR1 GTSNPN, CDR2 SVGIG (reference sequence). This CDR3 has 13 amino acids. DNA of the CDR3: TGTGCCTGGGATTCCAGGCATGGCACTGAAGCTTTCTTT. It yields the protein CAWDSRHGTEAFF.

This chain uses TRBV13 with TRBJ2-1; D gene ambiguous. Per germline, CDR1 PRHDT and CDR2 FYEKMQ (reference sequence). Trimming removed 2 bases at V and 7 bases at J, with 9 bases between. The CDR3 is 13 residues long. The CDR3 region has the DNA TGTGCCAGCAGCTTACGGGCGACAAATGAGCAGTTCTTC. Translating gives CASSLRATNEQFF.

This clone has more than one count but fewer than ten. CDR3 loop: CASSIGGDYLRSTQYF. CDR3 DNA: TGTGCCAGTAGTATAGGGGGCGACTACCTAAGGAGTACGCAGTATTTT. The gene calls are TRBV19 and TRBJ2-3; D is perhaps TRBD1 or TRBD2 (5 bases each). In germline, CDR1 is LNHDA, CDR2 SQIVND (reference sequence). This CDR3 region has 16 residues. V was clipped by 1 base and J by 8 bases, with 19 bases between them.

This clone has more than one count but fewer than ten. The chain couples TRBV27 to TRBJ2-7, with 10 bases fitting TRBD1. Germline lookup yields CDR1 MNHEY and CDR2 SMNVEV (reference sequence). The V segment lost 5 bases and the J segment 3 bases; nucleotides outside the gene matches: 7. The CDR3 loop spans 15 amino acids. The CDR3 nucleotides are TGTGCCAGCAGTAGAACCGGGACAGGGGACTACGAGCAGTACTTC. It encodes CASSRTGTGDYEQYF.

This clone has a handful of counts. J is TRBJ2-7 and V is TRBV29-1, with D perhaps TRBD1 or TRBD2 (5 bases each). Germline CDR1 is SQVTM and CDR2 is ANQGSEA. The length of the CDR3 is 14 residues. V was pared by 3 bases and J by 1 base, with 13 bases between. As DNA, the CDR3 is TGCAGCGTTGATCGTAGGGGAGTGTCCTACGAGCAGTACTTC. Residues: CSVDRRGVSYEQYF.

The CDR3 DNA follows: TGTGCCTGGATTAGGGGGCTGGGGGCCCACGAGCAGTACTTC. Its protein is CAWIRGLGAHEQYF. V gene TRBV30 combines with J gene TRBJ2-7, with TRBD1 matching over 7 bases. Germline loops: CDR1 GTSNPN, CDR2 SVGIG (reference sequence). V dropped 4 bases and J dropped 5; count of bases not matched to a gene: 11. The CDR3 is 14 residues long.

The V and J genes are TRBV11-2 and TRBJ2-3; tentative D call: TRBD2 (5 bases). Trimming stripped 5 bases from V and 5 bases from J, with 20 bases between. CDR1 and CDR2 (germline): SGHAT, FQNNGV. There are 16 residues in the CDR3. CDR3 DNA sequence: TGTGCCAGCAGCATCGGAGCCTTTTCCGGGGTAGATACGCAGTATTTT. It specifies CASSIGAFSGVDTQYF. The whole variable domain, filled in from reference TRBV11-2 and TRBJ2-3, reads EAGVAQSPRYKIIEKRQSVAFWCNPISGHATLYWYQQILGQGPKLLIQFQNNGVVDDSQLPKDRFSAERLKGVDSTLKIQPAKLEDSAVYLCASSIGAFSGVDTQYFGPGTRLTVL.

The chain carries TRBV5-1 and TRBJ2-7, with 7 positions matching TRBD1. After removal of 0 bases from V and 1 base from J, the junction contained 7 bases not matched to a gene. Germline V gene sequence: CDR1 SGHRS, CDR2 YFSETQ. The CDR3 is made up of 16 amino acids. The CDR3: CASSLGGGQESYEQYF. In DNA form, the CDR3 reads TGCGCCAGCAGCTTGGGGGGCGGACAGGAATCCTACGAGCAGTACTTC.

The CDR3 region is CASSQGLSLAVYEQYF. DNA of the CDR3: TGCGCCAGCAGCCAAGGACTATCGCTAGCGGTTTACGAGCAGTACTTC. This chain links TRBV4-3 with TRBJ2-7, with 7 bases that match TRBD2. The germline gives CDR1 LGHNA, CDR2 YSLEER. The CDR3 has 16 residues. V shed 1 base and J 4 bases; nucleotides not matched to a gene: 10.

J is TRBJ2-7 and V is TRBV23-1; 10 bases are a match to TRBD1. TRBV23-1 carries the ORF label, with uncertain function. The CDR3 extends over 15 amino acids. J lost 5 bases, V lost 0 bases, and 4 bases had no gene match. The CDR3 here is CASSQSDRGSNEQYF. The CDR3 bases are TGCGCCAGCAGTCAATCGGACAGGGGGAGCAACGAGCAGTACTTC.

The genes are TRBV29-1 and TRBJ1-1; 8 bases line up with TRBD1. This CDR3 is built from 14 residues. Germline V gene sequence: CDR1 SQVTM, CDR2 ANQGSEA. V was pared by 7 bases and J by 0 bases, with 7 bases of the junction left unmatched. The CDR3 bases are TGCAGCGCAAGGGACAGGAGCATGAACACTGAAGCTTTCTTT. The encoded protein is CSARDRSMNTEAFF.

V usage is TRBV4-2 and J usage is TRBJ2-1, with 8 bases matching TRBD2. Germline CDR1 and CDR2: LGHNA and YNFKEQ. CDR3 size: 15 residues. J was trimmed by 6 bases and V by 2 bases; bases with no gene match: 6. Here the CDR3 DNA reads TGTGCCAGCAGCCAAAGTAGCGGGGTCTCCAATGAGCAGTTCTTC. It yields the protein CASSQSSGVSNEQFF.

Remarks on this clone: Germline is not matched at one junction end, which may reflect a read error. This chain connects TRBV2 to TRBJ2-4, with D perhaps TRBD1 (6 bases). CDR3 length equals 13 residues. Germline CDR1 is SNHLY and CDR2 is FYNNEI. The CDR3 reads CASSAENQGNDDF. The CDR3 bases are TGTGCCAGCAGTGCTGAAAACCAGGGGAATGATGACTTC.

The chain links TRBV6-5 to TRBJ2-3; unclear D gene. Germline V lookup: CDR1 MNHEY, CDR2 SVGAGI. There are 15 residues in the CDR3. V was cut by 6 bases and J by 0 bases, with 13 bases left in between. The CDR3 reads CASSALPASTDTQYF. The CDR3 DNA sequence: TGTGCCAGCAGCGCCTTACCGGCTAGCACAGATACGCAGTATTTT.

The chain is built from TRBV29-1 and TRBJ2-6; D may be TRBD1 or TRBD2 (6 bases each). Germline values: CDR1 SQVTM, CDR2 ANQGSEA. CDR3 length: 14 amino acids. The germline V and J ends were trimmed by 7 bases and 0 bases, with 10 bases remaining between them. This chain's CDR3 is CSAEGGSGANVLTF. The CDR3 nucleotides are TGCAGCGCAGAGGGGGGCTCTGGGGCCAACGTCCTGACTTTC.

This clone was seen only once. CDR3 nucleotide sequence: TGTGCCAGCAGTACTAGCGGGATTGTAGCCAAAAACATTCAGTACTTC. Translated: CASSTSGIVAKNIQYF. The V and J genes are TRBV28 and TRBJ2-4, with TRBD2 identical over 10 bases. CDR3 length: 16 amino acids. CDR1 is MDHEN and CDR2 is SYDVKM in the germline V gene. V gave up 5 bases and J gave up 0 bases; unmatched junction bases: 4.

The rearrangement joins TRBV4-1 to TRBJ1-1; D gene uncertain. Trimming took 1 base from V and 0 from J, leaving 12 bases between them. This CDR3 comprises 16 residues. Germline V gene data show CDR1 as MGHRA and CDR2 as YSYEKL. The CDR3 sequence is CASSQGIGPVNTEAFF. The CDR3 DNA reads as TGCGCCAGCAGCCAAGGTATAGGACCCGTGAACACTGAAGCTTTCTTT.

The rearrangement links TRBV29-1 to TRBJ2-7; 7 positions agree with TRBD1. The CDR3 is 11 amino acids. The germline gives CDR1 SQVTM, CDR2 ANQGSEA. The ends lost 5 bases at V and 6 bases at J; junction bases unmatched: 4. This CDR3 reads CSVHRGSEQYF. CDR3 in DNA: TGCAGCGTTCACAGGGGAAGCGAGCAGTACTTC.

The chain uses TRBV30 and TRBJ2-1, with a possible D match to TRBD1 (6 bases). V was cut by 4 bases and J by 0 bases, with 13 bases left in between. From germline, CDR1 is GTSNPN and CDR2 SVGIG (reference sequence). The CDR3 is made up of 15 amino acids. The DNA of the CDR3 is TGTGCCTGGACGGGTGGCAGGGGCTCCTACAATGAGCAGTTCTTC. It is translated as CAWTGGRGSYNEQFF.

This clone was observed a few times. The chain carries TRBV5-1 and TRBJ1-1; perhaps TRBD1 as D (6 bases). Germline CDR1 reads SGHRS; CDR2 reads YFSETQ. V was clipped by 4 bases and J by 1 base, with 8 bases between them. CDR3 length equals 13 residues. The CDR3 is CASSADRNTEAFF. The CDR3 coding sequence is TGCGCCAGCAGCGCGGACAGGAACACTGAAGCTTTCTTT.

V usage is TRBV7-9 and J usage is TRBJ1-2; 7 nucleotides line up with TRBD1. The CDR3 runs to 12 residues. J gave up 4 bases and V 5 bases, and 1 base lay outside the gene matches. Germline V CDR1 and CDR2: SEHNR, FQNEAQ (reference sequence). The CDR3 DNA is TGTGCCAGCAGCCGACAGGGCTATGGCTACACCTTC. It yields the protein CASSRQGYGYTF.

This chain joins TRBV7-9 and TRBJ2-1, with unresolved D. CDR1 SEHNR and CDR2 FQNEAQ come from the germline V gene (reference sequence). This CDR3 is 15 amino acids long. V lost 5 bases, J lost 7 bases, and 18 bases lay in between. The CDR3: CASSTKPGSENEQFF. DNA of the CDR3: TGTGCCAGCAGCACGAAACCGGGTTCGGAGAATGAGCAGTTCTTC. Supplemented by reference TRBV7-9 and TRBJ2-1, the full variable domain reads DTGVSQNPRHKITKRGQNVTFRCDPISEHNRLYWYRQTLGQGPEFLTYFQNEAQLEKSRLLSDRFSAERPKGSFSTLEIQRTEQGDSAMYLCASSTKPGSENEQFFGPGTRLTVL.

The chain joins TRBV5-1 to TRBJ2-3; no reliable D call. The CDR3 is 14 residues long. Trimming left V 1 base short and J 2 bases short, with 8 bases between. The germline CDR1 and CDR2 sequences are SGHRS and YFSETQ. The CDR3 DNA follows: TGCGCCAGCAGCTTGACCCAACACACAGATACGCAGTATTTT. As protein: CASSLTQHTDTQYF.

The V and J genes are TRBV7-2 and TRBJ1-2; 9 positions agree with TRBD1. The CDR3 sequence is 14 residues long. J lost 8 bases, V lost 1 base, and 5 bases had no gene match. Germline V gene data show CDR1 as SGHTA and CDR2 as FQGNSA. CDR3 amino acids: CASSLVMGQGGYTF. In nucleotides, the CDR3 is TGTGCCAGCAGCTTAGTGATGGGACAGGGCGGCTACACCTTC. Full variable domain (remainder filled in from reference TRBV7-2 and TRBJ1-2): GAGVSQSPSNKVTEKGKDVELRCDPISGHTALYWYRQSLGQGLEFLIYFQGNSAPDKSGLPSDRFSAERTGGSVSTLTIQRTQQEDSAVYLCASSLVMGQGGYTFGSGTRLTVV.